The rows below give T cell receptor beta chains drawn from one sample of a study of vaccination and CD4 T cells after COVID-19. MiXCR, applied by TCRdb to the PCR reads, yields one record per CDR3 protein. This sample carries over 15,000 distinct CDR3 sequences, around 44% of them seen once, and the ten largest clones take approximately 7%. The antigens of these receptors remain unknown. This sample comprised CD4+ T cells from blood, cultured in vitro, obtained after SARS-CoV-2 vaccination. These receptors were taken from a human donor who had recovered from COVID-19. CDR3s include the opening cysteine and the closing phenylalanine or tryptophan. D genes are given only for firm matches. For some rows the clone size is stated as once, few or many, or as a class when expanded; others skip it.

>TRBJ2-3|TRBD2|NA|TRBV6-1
TGTGCCAGCAGCCGGACTAGCGGGAGCACAGATACGCAGTATTTT
CASSRTSGSTDTQYF
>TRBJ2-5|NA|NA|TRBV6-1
TGTGCCAGCAGGAGACACGTCCAAGAGACCCAGTACTTC
CASRRHVQETQYF
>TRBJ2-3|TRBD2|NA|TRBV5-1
TGCGCCAGCGCCGGGGGAGCGGGGGCCATCACAGATACGCAGTATTTT
CASAGGAGAITDTQYF
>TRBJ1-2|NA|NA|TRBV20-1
TGCAGTGCTAGAGTCTCGGACAGAGCTAACTATGGCTACACCTTC
CSARVSDRANYGYTF
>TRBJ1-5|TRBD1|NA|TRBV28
TGTGCCAGCACTTGGGGGGGGACAGCTCAGCCCCAGCATTTT
CASTWGGTAQPQHF
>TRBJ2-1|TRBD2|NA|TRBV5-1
TGCGCCAGCAGCTTGGCTCCGGGACTAGATGACAATGAGCAGTTCTTC
CASSLAPGLDDNEQFF
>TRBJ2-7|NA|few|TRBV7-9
TGTGCCAGCAGCTTAGAGTTCGGTAGCTACGAGCAGTACTTC
CASSLEFGSYEQYF
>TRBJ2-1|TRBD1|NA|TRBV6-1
TGTGCCAGCAGACGGACAGGGAGTTATGAGCAGTTCTTC
CASRRTGSYEQFF
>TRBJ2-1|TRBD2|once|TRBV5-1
TGCGCCAGCAGCTTGGGGACTAGCGCGCGGGAGCAGTTCTTC
CASSLGTSAREQFF
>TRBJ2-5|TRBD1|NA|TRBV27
TGTGCCAGCAGTTTACAGGCTCACAGGGGCGCCCGAGAGACCCAGTACTTC
CASSLQAHRGARETQYF
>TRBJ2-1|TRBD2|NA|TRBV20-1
TGCAGTGCTGTAGATGGGACTAGGCCCTACAATGAGCAGTTCTTC
CSAVDGTRPYNEQFF
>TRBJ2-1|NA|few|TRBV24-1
TGTGCCACCAGAGGGACGAATGGAAACAATGAGCAGTTCTTC
CATRGTNGNNEQFF
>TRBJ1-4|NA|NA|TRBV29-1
TGCAGCGTTGTGCGGGGTTCGGGGGAAAAACTGTTTTTT
CSVVRGSGEKLFF
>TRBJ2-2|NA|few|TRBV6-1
TGTGCCAGCAGCCTACAGGGAGGGTTGTCCGGGGAGCTGTTTTTT
CASSLQGGLSGELFF
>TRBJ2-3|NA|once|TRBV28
TGTGCCAGCAGTTTCGGAAGGGGGAGTAGCACAGATACGCAGTATTTT
CASSFGRGSSTDTQYF
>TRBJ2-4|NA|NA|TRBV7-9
TGTGCCAGCACCAACAGGGAAAACATTCAGTACTTC
CASTNRENIQYF
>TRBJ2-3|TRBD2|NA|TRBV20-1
TGCAGTGCTTCAAAAACACTAGCGGGAGGCTCAGATACGCAGTATTTT
CSASKTLAGGSDTQYF
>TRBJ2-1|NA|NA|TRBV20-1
TGCAGTGCTAGAGAAACTATGATTGGAAACAATGAGCAGTTCTTC
CSARETMIGNNEQFF
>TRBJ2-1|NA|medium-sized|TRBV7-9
TGTGCCAGCAGCACAAGACAGAACAATGAGCAGTTCTTC
CASSTRQNNEQFF
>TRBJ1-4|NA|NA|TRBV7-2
TGTGCCAGCAGCTTAGCTAAGAGGGATGCAAAACTGTTTTTT
CASSLAKRDAKLFF
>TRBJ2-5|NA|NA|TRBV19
TGTGCCAGTAGTATGCCAGAAGAAGAGACCCAGTACTTC
CASSMPEEETQYF
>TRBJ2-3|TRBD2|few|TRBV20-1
TGCAGTGCTAGATTTCTCGGGACTAGCGGCACAGATACGCAGTATTTT
CSARFLGTSGTDTQYF
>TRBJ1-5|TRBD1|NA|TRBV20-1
TGCAGTGCTAGACTACAGGGGGGGAGCAATCAGCCCCAGCATTTT
CSARLQGGSNQPQHF
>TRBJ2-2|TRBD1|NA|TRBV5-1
TGCGCCAGCAGCCCGCATTGGACAGGGGGCATCACCGGGGAGCTGTTTTTT
CASSPHWTGGITGELFF
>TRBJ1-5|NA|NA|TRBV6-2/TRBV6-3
TGTGCCAGCAGTTATTTCAGGAGCAATCAGCCCCAGCATTTT
CASSYFRSNQPQHF
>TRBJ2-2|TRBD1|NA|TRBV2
TGTGCCAGTAACCGGGACAGATACACCGGGGAGCTGTTTTTT
CASNRDRYTGELFF
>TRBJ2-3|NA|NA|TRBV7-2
TGTGCCAGCAGCTTAGGGCGGAATACGCAGTATTTT
CASSLGRNTQYF
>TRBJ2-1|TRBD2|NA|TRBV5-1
TGCGCCAGCAGCTTCCTAGCGGGAGCGGGGAATGAGCAGTTCTTC
CASSFLAGAGNEQFF
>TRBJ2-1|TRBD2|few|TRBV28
TGTGCCAGCAGTTCCGCTAGCGCTAGCGGGAGAAATGAGCAGTTCTTC
CASSSASASGRNEQFF
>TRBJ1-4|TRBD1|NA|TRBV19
TGTGCCAGTAGTCTAGGGGGCAGGAGTGAAAAACTGTTTTTT
CASSLGGRSEKLFF
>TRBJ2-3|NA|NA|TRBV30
TGTGCCTGGAGGAAATGGGTTCGCACAGATACGCAGTATTTT
CAWRKWVRTDTQYF
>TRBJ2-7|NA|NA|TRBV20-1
TGCAGTGCTAGATCGGCAGACGGGAGCTCCTACGAGCAGTACTTC
CSARSADGSSYEQYF
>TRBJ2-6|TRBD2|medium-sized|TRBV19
TGTGCCAGTAGCCCTACCCCGGGGAGGGGTAGCTTTTCTGGGGCCAACGTCCTGACTTTC
CASSPTPGRGSFSGANVLTF
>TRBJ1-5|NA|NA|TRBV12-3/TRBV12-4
TGTGCCAGCAATCGCGGGGACAATCAGCCCCAGCATTTT
CASNRGDNQPQHF
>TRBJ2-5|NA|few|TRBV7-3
TGTGCCAGCAGCCCATCGTCCGGCCCCACTCAAGAGACCCAGTACTTC
CASSPSSGPTQETQYF
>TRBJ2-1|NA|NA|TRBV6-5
TGTGCCAGCAGTTCCCAGTCGAGCTCCTACAATGAGCAGTTCTTC
CASSSQSSSYNEQFF
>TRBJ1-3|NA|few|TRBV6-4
TGTGCCAGCAGTGACTCGACACACCATCAAGCAAACACCATATATTTT
CASSDSTHHQANTIYF
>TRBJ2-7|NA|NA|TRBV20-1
TGCAGTGCTAGAGATATGGACAGCTGGGCCTCCTACGAGCAGTACTTC
CSARDMDSWASYEQYF
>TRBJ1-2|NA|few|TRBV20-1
TGCAGTGCTAGAGCGCTTTCGGAGCACCGATTGGGGACCTTC
CSARALSEHRLGTF
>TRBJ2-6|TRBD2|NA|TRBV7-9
TGTGCCAGCAGCTTGGGTGCGGGAGGGCCCCCTGGGGCCAACGTCCTGACTTTC
CASSLGAGGPPGANVLTF
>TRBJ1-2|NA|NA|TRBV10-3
TGTGCCATCAGTGACACAGGGTACAACTATGGCTACACCTTC
CAISDTGYNYGYTF
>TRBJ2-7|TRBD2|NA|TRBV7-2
TGTGCCAGCAGCCTCGGAGTAGCGGGAGGTCACTCCTACGAGCAGTACTTC
CASSLGVAGGHSYEQYF
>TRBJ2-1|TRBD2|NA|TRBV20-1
TGCAGTGCTAGTTCTCTAGCGGGAGTATATGAGCAGTTCTTC
CSASSLAGVYEQFF
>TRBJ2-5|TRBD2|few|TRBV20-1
TGCAGTGCTAGAGATCCTAGCGGGAGACCCCTACAAGAGACCCAGTACTTC
CSARDPSGRPLQETQYF
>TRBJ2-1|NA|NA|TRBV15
TGTGCCACCAGCATAAACAATGAGCAGTTCTTC
CATSINNEQFF
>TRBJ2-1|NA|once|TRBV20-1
TGCAGGGCGGCAAAGGGGAATGAGCAGTTCTTC
CRAAKGNEQFF
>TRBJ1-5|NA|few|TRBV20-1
TGCAGTGCCGTCGAGGGAGGGCAGCCCCAGCATTTT
CSAVEGGQPQHF
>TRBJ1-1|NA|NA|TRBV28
TGTGCCAGCAGCTTGAGGCCCGAGGGGTTGAACACTGAAGCTTTCTTT
CASSLRPEGLNTEAFF
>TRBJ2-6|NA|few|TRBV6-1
TGTGCCAGCAGTGAAGCCTACTACACTGGGGCCAACGTCCTGACTTTC
CASSEAYYTGANVLTF